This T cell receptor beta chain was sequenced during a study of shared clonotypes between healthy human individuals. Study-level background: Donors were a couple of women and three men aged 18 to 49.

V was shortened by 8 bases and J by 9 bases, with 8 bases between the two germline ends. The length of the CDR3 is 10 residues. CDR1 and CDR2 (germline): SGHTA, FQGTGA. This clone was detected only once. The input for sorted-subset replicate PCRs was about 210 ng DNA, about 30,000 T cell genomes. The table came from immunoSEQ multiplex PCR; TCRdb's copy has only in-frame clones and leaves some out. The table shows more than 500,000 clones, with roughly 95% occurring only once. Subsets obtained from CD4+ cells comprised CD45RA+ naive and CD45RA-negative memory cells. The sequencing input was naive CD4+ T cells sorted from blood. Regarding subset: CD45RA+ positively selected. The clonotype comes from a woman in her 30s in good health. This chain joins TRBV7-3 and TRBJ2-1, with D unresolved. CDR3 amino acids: CASALSEQFF. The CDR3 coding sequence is TGTGCCAGCGCCCTAAGTGAGCAGTTCTTC.